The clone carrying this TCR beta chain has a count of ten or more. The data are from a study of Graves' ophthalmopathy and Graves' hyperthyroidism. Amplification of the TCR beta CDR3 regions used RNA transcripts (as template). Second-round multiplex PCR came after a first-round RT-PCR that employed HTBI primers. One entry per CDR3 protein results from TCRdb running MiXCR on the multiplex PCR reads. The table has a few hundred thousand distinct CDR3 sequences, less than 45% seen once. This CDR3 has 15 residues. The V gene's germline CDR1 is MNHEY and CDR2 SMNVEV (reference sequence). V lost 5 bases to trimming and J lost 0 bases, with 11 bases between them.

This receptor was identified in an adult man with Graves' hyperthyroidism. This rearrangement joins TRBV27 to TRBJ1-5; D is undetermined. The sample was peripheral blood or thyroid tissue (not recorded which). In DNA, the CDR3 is TGTGCCAGCAGTGCGACGGCTTATAGCAATCAGCCCCAGCATTTT. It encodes CASSATAYSNQPQHF.